This TCR beta chain was sequenced during a study of shared clonotypes between healthy human individuals. After removal of 8 bases from V and 8 bases from J, the junction contained 5 bases not matched to a gene. Germline CDR1 is SNHLY and CDR2 is FYNNEI. The CDR3 length is 11 residues. The protocol was immunoSEQ multiplex PCR, while the TCRdb copy is restricted to in-frame clones and leaves out a portion. The table records approximately 1.4 million clones, under 99% of them present only once. The TCR originated in a man under 40 in good health. The material sequenced was naive CD4+ T cells sorted from blood. Subset meaning: CD45RA+ positively selected. J is TRBJ2-7 and V is TRBV2; TRBD2 aligns across 8 bases. DNA of the CDR3: TGTGCCAGCTCACAGCGGGAGAAGCAGTACTTC. Residues: CASSQREKQYF.